Shown below are 29 T cell receptor beta chains from a single sample sequenced in a study of blood T cell repertoires in COVID-19. The repertoire was sequenced with immunoSEQ multiplex PCR; TCRdb's copy has only in-frame clones and lacks some. The table has about 190,000 clones, around nine tenths seen once. Sequenced: peripheral blood. These receptors all stem from a man aged 40-55 years with acute or convalescent COVID-19.

This chain links TRBV2 with TRBJ1-1, with TRBD1 matching over 8 bases. The germline CDR1 and CDR2 sequences are SNHLY and FYNNEI. Losses at the gene ends were 6 bases for V and 6 bases for J; bases not matched to a gene: 9. The CDR3 is made up of 14 amino acids. The chain's CDR3 is CASRGRGRDAEAFF. The CDR3 bases are TGTGCCAGCAGGGGCAGGGGGCGCGACGCTGAAGCTTTCTTT.

V is TRBV2 and J is TRBJ2-5, with 8 bases lining up with TRBD1. Germline assignment: CDR1 SNHLY and CDR2 FYNNEI. The CDR3 runs to 15 residues. Germline trimming cut 6 bases from V and 1 base from J; bases unmatched to any gene: 7. In nucleotides, the CDR3 is TGTGCCAGCAGCACCGGGACAGGCATCCAAGAGACCCAGTACTTC. It translates to CASSTGTGIQETQYF.

The chain carries TRBV5-1 and TRBJ1-1, with 10 nucleotides matching TRBD1. The CDR3 consists of 14 residues. V gave up 5 bases and J gave up 3 bases; unmatched junction bases: 4. Germline loops: CDR1 SGHRS, CDR2 YFSETQ. DNA for the CDR3: TGCGCCAGCAGGTCCGGGACAGGGGACACTGAAGCTTTCTTT. This translates into CASRSGTGDTEAFF.

The genes are TRBV30 and TRBJ1-3, with 11 bases lining up with TRBD1. The trim removed 0 bases at V and 5 bases at J, leaving 6 bases unmatched. Germline lookup yields CDR1 GTSNPN and CDR2 SVGIG (reference sequence). This CDR3 has 16 residues. This CDR3 is CAWSVARTGGRNTIYF. In DNA, the CDR3 is TGTGCCTGGAGTGTTGCACGGACAGGGGGCAGAAACACCATATATTTT.

The chain links TRBV19 to TRBJ2-7; tentatively, D is TRBD2 (6 bases). Germline V gene lookup returns CDR1 LNHDA and CDR2 SQIVND (reference sequence). The CDR3 covers 12 residues. Trimming left V 8 bases short and J 8 bases short, with 16 bases between. CDR3 residues: CASAGGASQQYF. CDR3 nucleotide sequence: TGTGCCAGTGCGGGCGGGGCCAGCCAGCAGTACTTC.

The gene calls are TRBV6-2 or TRBV6-3 and TRBJ2-7; TRBD1 aligns across 7 bases. The V gene end was trimmed by 2 bases and the J gene end by 3 bases; junction bases not matched to a gene: 4. Germline V gene lookup returns CDR1 MNHEY and CDR2 SVGEGT. This CDR3 has 14 residues. The CDR3 protein is CASSYGQGVYEQYF. In nucleotides, the CDR3 is TGTGCCAGCAGTTACGGGCAGGGGGTCTACGAGCAGTACTTC.

The chain joins TRBV7-6 to TRBJ2-1, with D maybe TRBD1 (6 bases). The V end lost 4 bases, the J end lost 4 bases, and 20 bases lay between the germline ends. The CDR3 has 17 amino acids. CDR1 and CDR2 (germline): SGHVS, FNYEAQ. CDR3 in amino acids: CASSSEGAGARYNEQFF. In DNA form, the CDR3 reads TGTGCCAGCAGCTCCGAAGGGGCAGGGGCAAGGTACAATGAGCAGTTCTTC.

The chain links TRBV5-1 to TRBJ1-2; TRBD1 matches at 10 bases. Germline CDR1 is SGHRS and CDR2 is YFSETQ. CDR3 length: 15 amino acids. V lost 4 bases and J lost 2; bases outside the gene matches: 5. The CDR3 is CASSTQGQGNYGYTF. The CDR3 nucleotides are TGCGCCAGCAGCACCCAGGGACAGGGGAACTATGGCTACACCTTC.

This clone was recorded once. The chain carries TRBV28 and TRBJ2-3; 10 nucleotides align to TRBD2. This CDR3 region has 14 residues. V gave up 8 bases and J gave up 0 bases; unmatched junction bases: 2. Looked up from germline, CDR1 is MDHEN and CDR2 is SYDVKM. This chain's CDR3 is CASGGLASTDTQYF. The CDR3 coding sequence is TGTGCCAGCGGGGGACTAGCGAGCACAGATACGCAGTATTTT.

A single count supports this clone. This chain links TRBV19 with TRBJ2-7, with TRBD1 matching 7 bases. The ends lost 1 base at V and 2 bases at J; junction bases unmatched: 2. The V gene's germline CDR1 is LNHDA and CDR2 SQIVND (reference sequence). The CDR3 contains 14 residues. This CDR3 is CASSIGGTAYEQYF. The DNA for the CDR3 is TGTGCCAGTAGTATAGGAGGGACAGCCTACGAGCAGTACTTC.

The rearrangement links TRBV18 to TRBJ1-6; TRBD1 aligns across 7 bases. V was clipped by 8 bases and J by 9 bases; unmatched bases: 7. In germline, CDR1 is KGHSH, CDR2 LQKENI. This CDR3 is 13 amino acids long. The CDR3 loop reads CASTTGERSPLHF. The CDR3 DNA follows: TGTGCCAGCACAACAGGGGAGCGTTCACCCCTCCACTTT.

The V gene is TRBV6-1, the J gene TRBJ2-7; 8 positions match TRBD2. V dropped 2 bases and J dropped 2; count of bases not matched to a gene: 11. CDR1 MNHNS and CDR2 SASEGT come from the germline V gene. The CDR3 extends over 17 amino acids. The CDR3 reads CASSERELAAGPYEQYF. The CDR3 nucleotides are TGTGCCAGCAGTGAAAGGGAACTAGCGGCAGGACCCTACGAGCAGTACTTC.

V usage is TRBV4-2 and J usage is TRBJ1-1; D perhaps matches TRBD1 (6 bases). V was trimmed by 4 bases and J by 0 bases, leaving 12 bases between them. Looked up from germline, CDR1 is LGHNA and CDR2 is YNFKEQ. This CDR3 spans 15 amino acids. CDR3 loop: CASSPLTGMNTEAFF. In DNA form, the CDR3 reads TGTGCCAGCAGCCCCCTGACAGGTATGAACACTGAAGCTTTCTTT.

This sequence joins TRBV5-1 and TRBJ2-7; D may be TRBD2 (5 bases). This CDR3 has 11 amino acids. V was pared by 4 bases and J by 3 bases, with 5 bases between. Looked up from germline, CDR1 is SGHRS and CDR2 is YFSETQ. The CDR3 reads CASSDYYEQYF. CDR3 nucleotides: TGCGCCAGCAGCGACTACTACGAGCAGTACTTC.

The rearrangement links TRBV3-1 (or the pseudogene TRBV3-2) to TRBJ2-5; TRBD1 might be the D (6 bases). V gave up 1 base and J gave up 3 bases, with 15 bases separating them. The CDR3 sequence is 16 residues long. From germline, CDR1 is LGHDT and CDR2 YNNKEL (reference sequence). The CDR3 region has the DNA TGTGCCAGCAGCCAAGGCTTAGGGGGACCCGAAGAGACCCAGTACTTC. This gives the protein CASSQGLGGPEETQYF.

This chain links TRBV5-8 with TRBJ2-5, with unresolved D. This CDR3 is 15 amino acids long. CDR1 and CDR2 from the germline V gene are SGHTS and YDEGEE. Trimming stripped 4 bases from V and 2 bases from J, with 15 bases between. The chain's CDR3 is CASSLSPWRQETQYF. The CDR3 DNA reads as TGTGCCAGCAGCCTGTCCCCTTGGAGACAAGAGACCCAGTACTTC.

This clone was seen only once. This chain connects TRBV12-5 to TRBJ2-7; D gene ambiguous. V lost 3 bases and J 0 bases, leaving 9 bases between the germline ends. The germline gives CDR1 LGHNT, CDR2 FRNRAP. This CDR3 has 14 residues. In DNA, the CDR3 is TGTGCTAGTGGTTTCCGGTCGAGCTCCTACGAGCAGTACTTC. The encoded protein is CASGFRSSSYEQYF.

This CDR3 is CSVGLAEDTQYF. CDR3 bases: TGCAGCGTTGGGCTAGCAGAGGATACGCAGTATTTT. The genes are TRBV29-1 and TRBJ2-3; TRBD2 might be the D (5 bases). The CDR3 totals 12 residues. Germline V gives CDR1 SQVTM, CDR2 ANQGSEA. V was pared by 4 bases and J by 6 bases, with 11 bases between.

J is TRBJ2-5 and V is TRBV6-5; no definite D call. This CDR3 is 12 amino acids long. The germline V and J ends were trimmed by 4 bases and 2 bases, with 5 bases remaining between them. The germline gives CDR1 MNHEY, CDR2 SVGAGI. CDR3 sequence reads: CASSSRQETQYF. For the CDR3, the DNA is TGTGCCAGCAGTTCGCGACAAGAGACCCAGTACTTC.

V usage is TRBV7-9 and J usage is TRBJ1-2; TRBD1 agrees at 10 bases. This CDR3 is 15 amino acids long. Per germline, CDR1 SEHNR and CDR2 FQNEAQ (reference sequence). V lost 0 bases, J lost 7 bases, and 5 bases stayed unmatched. The CDR3 coding sequence is TGTGCCAGCAGCTTAGCGCTTGGGACAGGGGTTGGCTACACCTTC. Translation gives CASSLALGTGVGYTF.

CDR3 DNA sequence: TGTGCCAGCAGCTCGAGCTACTCTGGAAACACCATATATTTT. Translating it yields CASSSSYSGNTIYF. The chain joins TRBV6-5 to TRBJ1-3, with no clear D. This CDR3 comprises 14 residues. Germline CDR1 is MNHEY and CDR2 is SVGAGI. Trimming shortened V by 6 bases and J by 0 bases, and 9 bases separated the two germline ends.

The V and J genes are TRBV5-1 and TRBJ2-1, with 10 bases aligning to TRBD2. Germline V lookup: CDR1 SGHRS, CDR2 YFSETQ. The junction had 9 bases not matched to a gene; V was cut back by 3 bases and J by 6 bases. CDR3 length equals 16 residues. DNA for the CDR3: TGCGCCAGCAGCTCCCTCACTAGCGGGGCGACCAATGAGCAGTTCTTC. This translates into CASSSLTSGATNEQFF. The full variable domain, with the rest looked up from reference TRBV5-1 and TRBJ2-1, is KAGVTQTPRYLIKTRGQQVTLSCSPISGHRSVSWYQQTPGQGLQFLFEYFSETQRNKGNFPGRFSGRQFSNSRSEMNVSTLELGDSALYLCASSSLTSGATNEQFFGPGTRLTVL.

The chain combines TRBV6-5 with TRBJ2-5; 7 bases are shared with TRBD1. The J segment lost 7 bases and the V segment lost 2 bases, leaving 4 bases of the junction unmatched. The germline V gene encodes CDR1 MNHEY and CDR2 SVGAGI. The CDR3 loop spans 13 amino acids. DNA of the CDR3: TGTGCCAGCAGTTACAGGGGGCTTGGGACCCAGTACTTC. Translation: CASSYRGLGTQYF.

This clone was detected only once. Its ends do not fully match the called genes, so a read error is possible. The chain joins TRBV7-7 to TRBJ2-7; 7 bases line up with TRBD1. CDR3 length equals 15 residues. Germline V gene lookup returns CDR1 SSHAT and CDR2 FNYEAQ (reference sequence). The CDR3 loop is CASSLDRDGSYEQYF. In nucleotides, the CDR3 is TGTGCTAGCAGCTTAGACAGGGACGGGTCCTACGAGCAGTACTTC.

The count of this clone is one. J is TRBJ2-2 and V is TRBV6-5, with D possibly being TRBD1 (6 bases). CDR1 MNHEY and CDR2 SVGAGI come from the germline V gene. The CDR3 totals 14 residues. V was cut by 7 bases and J by 6 bases, with 15 bases left in between. The CDR3 bases are TGTGCCAGCACACCAACAGGGTTTGCCGGGGAGCTGTTTTTT. Translated: CASTPTGFAGELFF.

This chain links TRBV3-1 (or the pseudogene TRBV3-2) with TRBJ2-5; D remains unclear. CDR3 size: 15 residues. CDR1 LGHDT and CDR2 YNNKEL come from the germline V gene (reference sequence). With 4 bases removed from V and 2 bases from J, the gap between germline ends came to 14 bases. As DNA, the CDR3 is TGTGCCAGCAGCCTGACACATCAAGTACAAGAGACCCAGTACTTC. Its translation: CASSLTHQVQETQYF.

The chain joins TRBV10-3 to TRBJ1-2, with D possibly being TRBD1 (5 bases). CDR3 length equals 12 residues. From germline, CDR1 is ENHRY and CDR2 SYGVKD. V was trimmed by 6 bases and J by 8 bases, leaving 13 bases between them. Here the CDR3 DNA reads TGTGCCATCAGCTCGGGGGAGTTGGGCTACACCTTC. This gives the protein CAISSGELGYTF.

CDR3 amino acids: CASSLGIRNYGYTF. The CDR3 bases are TGCGCCAGCAGCTTGGGTATTAGAAACTATGGCTACACCTTC. The chain joins TRBV5-1 to TRBJ1-2; D not certain. The CDR3 runs to 14 residues. Germline CDR1 and CDR2: SGHRS and YFSETQ. Between the trimmed V and J ends, which lost 0 bases and 2 bases, there was a span of 8 bases.

This rearrangement joins TRBV24-1 to TRBJ1-5, with D unresolved. CDR1 is KGHDR, CDR2 SFDVKD, per germline. Trimming stripped 4 bases from V and 2 bases from J, with 11 bases between. This CDR3 spans 15 amino acids. The CDR3 loop reads CATSERVGGNQPQHF. In DNA form, the CDR3 reads TGTGCCACCAGTGAGCGGGTCGGTGGCAATCAGCCCCAGCATTTT.